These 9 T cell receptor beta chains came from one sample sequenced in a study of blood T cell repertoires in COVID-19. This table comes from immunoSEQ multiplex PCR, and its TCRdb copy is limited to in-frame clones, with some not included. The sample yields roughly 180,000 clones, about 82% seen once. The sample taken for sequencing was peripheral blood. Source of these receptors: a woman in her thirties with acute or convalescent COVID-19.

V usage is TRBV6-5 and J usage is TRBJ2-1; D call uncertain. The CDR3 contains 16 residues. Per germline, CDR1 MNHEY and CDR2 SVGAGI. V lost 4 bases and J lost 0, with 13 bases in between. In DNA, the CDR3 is TGTGCCAGCAGTTCCCCGGTCGTTCTCTCCTACAATGAGCAGTTCTTC. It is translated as CASSSPVVLSYNEQFF.

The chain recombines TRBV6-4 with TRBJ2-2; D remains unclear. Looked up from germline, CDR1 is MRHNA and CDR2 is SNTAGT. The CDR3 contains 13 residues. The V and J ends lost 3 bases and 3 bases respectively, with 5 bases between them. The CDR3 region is CASSESDTGELFF. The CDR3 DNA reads TGTGCCAGCAGTGAGAGCGACACCGGGGAGCTGTTTTTT.

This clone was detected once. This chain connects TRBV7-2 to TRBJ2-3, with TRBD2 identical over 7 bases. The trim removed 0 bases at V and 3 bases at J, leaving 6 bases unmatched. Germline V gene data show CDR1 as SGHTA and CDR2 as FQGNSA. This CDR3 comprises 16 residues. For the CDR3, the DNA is TGTGCCAGCAGCTTAGCCTCGGCGGGGGATACAGATACGCAGTATTTT. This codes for CASSLASAGDTDTQYF. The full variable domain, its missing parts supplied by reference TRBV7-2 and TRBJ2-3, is GAGVSQSPSNKVTEKGKDVELRCDPISGHTALYWYRQSLGQGLEFLIYFQGNSAPDKSGLPSDRFSAERTGGSVSTLTIQRTQQEDSAVYLCASSLASAGDTDTQYFGPGTRLTVL.

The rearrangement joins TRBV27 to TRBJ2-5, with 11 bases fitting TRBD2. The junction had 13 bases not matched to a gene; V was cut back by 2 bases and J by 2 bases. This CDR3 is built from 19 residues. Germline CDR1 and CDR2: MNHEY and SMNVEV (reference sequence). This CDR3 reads CASSLAVGLAGRSQETQYF. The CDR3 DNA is TGTGCCAGCAGTTTAGCGGTTGGACTAGCGGGCCGCTCACAAGAGACCCAGTACTTC.

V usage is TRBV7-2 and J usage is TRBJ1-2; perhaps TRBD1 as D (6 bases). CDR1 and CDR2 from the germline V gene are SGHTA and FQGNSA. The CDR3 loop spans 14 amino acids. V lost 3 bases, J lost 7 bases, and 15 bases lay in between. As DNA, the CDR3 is TGTGCCAGCAGCTTGATCCGGAAAGGGGGTGGCTACACCTTC. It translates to CASSLIRKGGGYTF.

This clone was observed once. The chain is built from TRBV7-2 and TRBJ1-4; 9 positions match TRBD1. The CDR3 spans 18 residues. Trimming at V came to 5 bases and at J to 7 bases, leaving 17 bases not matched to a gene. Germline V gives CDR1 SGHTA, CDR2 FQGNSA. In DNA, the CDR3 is TGTGCCAGCAGCCCCGCCGGGACAGGGAGTTTAGTGACTGAAAAACTGTTTTTT. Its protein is CASSPAGTGSLVTEKLFF.

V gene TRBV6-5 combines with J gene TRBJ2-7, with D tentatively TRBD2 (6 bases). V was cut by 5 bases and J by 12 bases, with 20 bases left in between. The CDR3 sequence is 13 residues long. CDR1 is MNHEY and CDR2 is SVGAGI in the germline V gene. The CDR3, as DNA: TGTGCCAGCAGTACGGGATACGGGAGAGGTGCGTACTTC. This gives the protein CASSTGYGRGAYF.

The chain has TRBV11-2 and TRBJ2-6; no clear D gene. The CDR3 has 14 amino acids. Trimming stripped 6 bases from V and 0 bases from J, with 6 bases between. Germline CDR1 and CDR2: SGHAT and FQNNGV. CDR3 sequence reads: CASSGVSGANVLTF. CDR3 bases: TGTGCCAGCAGTGGAGTCTCTGGGGCCAACGTCCTGACTTTC.

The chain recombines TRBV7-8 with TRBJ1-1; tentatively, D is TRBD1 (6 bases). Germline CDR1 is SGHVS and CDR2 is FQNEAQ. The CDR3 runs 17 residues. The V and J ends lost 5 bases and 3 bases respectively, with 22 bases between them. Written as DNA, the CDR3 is TGTGCCAGCAGCCCCCTTCCGGACAGTCGAGCGGACACTGAAGCTTTCTTT. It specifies CASSPLPDSRADTEAFF.